These T cell receptor beta chains were read from a single sample in a study of Graves' ophthalmopathy and Graves' hyperthyroidism. Each CDR3 protein gets one entry after TCRdb re-called the multiplex PCR reads with MiXCR. The sample consists of approximately 480,000 distinct CDR3 sequences, roughly 14% of them appearing once. Sequenced input: blood. These receptors came from a woman aged 25 to 39 with Graves' ophthalmopathy. The CDR3 runs from the conserved cysteine through the conserved F or W. A D gene is named only where the DNA matches it firmly. Clone size is stated in some rows and not others, as once, few, many or a class when expanded.

v_gene	abundance	d_gene	j_gene	CDR3aa	CDR3nt
TRBV27	many	NA	TRBJ2-2	CASAMGTGELFF	TGTGCCAGTGCGATGGGGACCGGGGAGCTGTTTTTT
TRBV7-8	many	NA	TRBJ1-2	CASSPWEVQGPNYGYTF	TGTGCCAGCAGCCCCTGGGAGGTCCAGGGGCCCAACTATGGCTACACCTTC
TRBV5-1	many	NA	TRBJ1-1	CASSLDLSEAFF	TGCGCCAGCAGCTTGGACCTCTCTGAAGCTTTCTTT
TRBV29-1	many	NA	TRBJ1-2	CSVGQNYGYTF	TGCAGCGTTGGACAGAACTATGGCTACACCTTC
TRBV18	few	NA	TRBJ2-7	CASSAYGGDNYEQYF	TGTGCCAGCTCCGCTTATGGGGGGGACAACTACGAGCAGTACTTC
TRBV24-1	many	NA	TRBJ1-2	CATSGPPMISGYTF	TGTGCCACCAGTGGTCCCCCCATGATCAGTGGCTACACCTTC
TRBV9	many	TRBD2	TRBJ2-7	CASSAPGLAGEQYF	TGTGCCAGCAGCGCGCCGGGACTAGCTGGCGAGCAGTACTTC
TRBV12-3/TRBV12-4	many	NA	TRBJ2-5	CASSSPPGYGETQYF	TGTGCCAGCAGTTCACCGCCAGGGTACGGAGAGACCCAGTACTTC
TRBV29-1	many	NA	TRBJ1-2	CSVEWGGDGYTF	TGCAGCGTTGAATGGGGGGGAGACGGCTACACCTTC
TRBV20-1	NA	TRBD2	TRBJ2-6	CSARAAGGSGANVLTF	TGCAGTGCTAGAGCAGCGGGGGGCTCTGGGGCCAACGTCCTGACTTTC
TRBV29-1	NA	TRBD2	TRBJ2-7	CSVDGGSSGNEQYF	TGCAGCGTTGATGGCGGGAGTAGTGGAAACGAGCAGTACTTC
TRBV7-3	many	NA	TRBJ1-6	CASSLRGLGNSPLHF	TGTGCCAGCAGCTTGCGGGGGCTGGGCAATTCACCCCTCCACTTT
TRBV6-5	many	NA	TRBJ2-7	CASSYQTTRGRAHEQYF	TGTGCCAGCAGTTACCAGACGACACGCGGCAGGGCCCACGAGCAGTACTTC
TRBV6-1	many	TRBD1	TRBJ1-2	CASRSRQGGYGYTF	TGTGCCAGCAGATCTAGACAGGGAGGCTATGGCTACACCTTC
TRBV12-3/TRBV12-4	many	NA	TRBJ1-1	CASSFIGRNTEAFF	TGTGCCAGCAGTTTTATCGGGCGGAACACTGAAGCTTTCTTT
TRBV5-1	many	NA	TRBJ1-1	CASSLEGDSTEAFF	TGCGCCAGCAGCTTGGAGGGGGATAGCACTGAAGCTTTCTTT
TRBV12-3/TRBV12-4	many	TRBD1	TRBJ2-5	CASSGTGGWETQYF	TGTGCCAGCAGTGGGACAGGGGGCTGGGAGACCCAGTACTTC
TRBV15	NA	NA	TRBJ1-1	CATSSESQGIRGTEAFF	TGTGCCACCAGCAGTGAATCGCAGGGTATCAGGGGCACTGAAGCTTTCTTT
TRBV27	NA	NA	TRBJ1-5	CASSSPGWNQPQHF	TGTGCCAGCAGTTCTCCAGGGTGGAATCAGCCCCAGCATTTT
TRBV6-1	many	NA	TRBJ1-3	CASSEAGGFAGNTIYF	TGTGCCAGCAGTGAAGCCGGGGGGTTCGCTGGAAACACCATATATTTT
TRBV11-1	NA	NA	TRBJ1-2	CASTPWGRPLTYGYTF	TGTGCCAGCACCCCGTGGGGCAGACCCCTTACGTATGGCTACACCTTC
TRBV20-1	many	NA	TRBJ1-2	CSARETVNYGYTF	TGCAGTGCTAGGGAGACAGTTAACTATGGCTACACCTTC
TRBV12-3/TRBV12-4	many	TRBD2	TRBJ2-5	CASSLARLAGVKTQYF	TGTGCCAGCAGTTTAGCGAGACTAGCGGGAGTAAAGACCCAGTACTTC
TRBV11-2	many	NA	TRBJ1-2	CASSFSHDYGYTF	TGTGCCAGCAGCTTTTCCCACGACTATGGCTACACCTTC
TRBV2	NA	NA	TRBJ2-7	CASRGAGLSYEQYF	TGTGCCAGCAGGGGAGCGGGCTTATCCTACGAGCAGTACTTC
TRBV5-1	few	TRBD2	TRBJ2-7	CASSLSTSGVYEQYF	TGCGCCAGCAGCTTGAGTACTAGCGGGGTCTACGAGCAGTACTTC
TRBV7-2	many	NA	TRBJ1-5	CASSLAGGVNQPQHF	TGTGCCAGCAGCTTAGCGGGGGGGGTCAATCAGCCCCAGCATTTT
TRBV5-1	few	TRBD1	TRBJ2-3	CASKPGQGWTDTQYF	TGCGCCAGTAAACCGGGACAGGGTTGGACAGATACGCAGTATTTT
TRBV6-1	many	NA	TRBJ2-7	CASGAVTPLEQYF	TGTGCCAGTGGGGCAGTCACCCCCCTCGAGCAGTACTTC
TRBV28	many	NA	TRBJ2-7	CAGSLHRNSYEQYF	TGTGCCGGCAGTTTGCACAGGAACTCCTACGAGCAGTACTTC
TRBV7-3	NA	NA	TRBJ2-2	CASSLTGTANTGELFF	TGTGCCAGCAGCTTAACGGGGACTGCGAACACCGGGGAGCTGTTTTTT
TRBV9	many	NA	TRBJ2-5	CASSVQGGTETQYF	TGTGCCAGCAGCGTTCAGGGGGGCACGGAGACCCAGTACTTC
TRBV19	many	NA	TRBJ1-2	CASSPSGDGYTF	TGTGCCAGTTCCCCCAGTGGGGATGGCTACACCTTC
TRBV2	NA	NA	TRBJ1-1	CASKNELNTEAFF	TGTGCCAGCAAAAACGAATTGAACACTGAAGCTTTCTTT
TRBV13	many	TRBD2	TRBJ2-7	CASSLGAASGMVYEQYF	TGTGCCAGCAGCTTAGGAGCGGCTAGCGGGATGGTCTACGAGCAGTACTTC
TRBV12-3/TRBV12-4	many	NA	TRBJ2-7	CASSLRRAYEQYF	TGTGCCAGCAGTTTAAGGAGAGCTTACGAGCAGTACTTC
TRBV20-1	NA	TRBD1	TRBJ2-7	CSAETGQGPYEQYF	TGCAGTGCTGAAACGGGACAGGGTCCTTACGAGCAGTACTTC
TRBV12-3/TRBV12-4	many	NA	TRBJ1-1	CASSLGGRSGTEAFF	TGTGCCAGCAGTTTAGGCGGCAGGTCGGGCACTGAAGCTTTCTTT
TRBV2	once	TRBD1	TRBJ2-2	CGSRGQGADTGELFF	TGTGGCAGCAGAGGACAGGGGGCGGACACCGGGGAGCTGTTTTTT
TRBV10-3	many	NA	TRBJ2-7	CAISEVLRIYEQYF	TGTGCCATCAGTGAAGTTTTGAGGATCTACGAGCAGTACTTC
TRBV5-1	few	NA	TRBJ2-2	CASSDGSNTGELFF	TGCGCCAGCAGCGACGGTTCGAACACCGGGGAGCTGTTTTTT
TRBV12-3/TRBV12-4	many	TRBD1	TRBJ1-2	CASRTGTGVLGYTF	TGTGCCAGCAGGACCGGGACAGGGGTTTTGGGCTACACCTTC
TRBV6-5	NA	NA	TRBJ1-2	CASSYTFSEGPYGYTF	TGTGCCAGCAGTTATACTTTCTCCGAAGGGCCTTATGGCTACACCTTC
TRBV30	many	NA	TRBJ1-2	CAWSRQQSYGYTF	TGTGCCTGGAGCCGTCAACAGAGCTATGGCTACACCTTC
TRBV3-1	NA	NA	TRBJ1-5	CASGRPGTSNQPQHF	TGTGCCAGCGGTCGACCCGGGACAAGTAATCAGCCCCAGCATTTT
TRBV2	many	TRBD1	TRBJ1-1	CASREQTGGTEAFF	TGTGCCAGCAGGGAACAGACAGGGGGCACTGAAGCTTTCTTT
TRBV2	many	TRBD2	TRBJ2-5	CASSAVAGDETQYF	TGTGCCAGCAGTGCGGTAGCGGGTGATGAGACCCAGTACTTC